These 21 T cell receptor beta chains came from one sample sequenced in a study of T cells after yellow fever vaccination. TCRdb re-analysed the 5' RACE reads in MiXCR, keeping a single row per CDR3 protein. This table holds some 220,000 distinct CDR3 sequences, more than 3% found once. The specimen comprised CD4+ T cells sorted from PBMCs, sampled 10 days after the yellow fever booster vaccination. These receptors came from a man younger than 35 who received the YFV17D yellow fever vaccine.

Ten or more counts support this clonotype. The chain carries TRBV7-6 and TRBJ2-5; D gene ambiguous. Germline loops: CDR1 SGHVS, CDR2 FNYEAQ. V was trimmed by 2 bases and J by 3 bases, leaving 10 bases between them. This CDR3 has 14 residues. The CDR3 region has the DNA TGTGCCAGCAGCTTAAGGGTTCCAGAAGAGACCCAGTACTTC. Protein sequence: CASSLRVPEETQYF.

This clonotype was recorded at least ten times. The chain employs TRBV20-1 and TRBJ2-7; D not certain. The CDR3 sequence is 12 residues long. Deletions cut 1 base from V and 0 bases from J, with 4 bases between. The germline gives CDR1 DFQATT, CDR2 SNEGSKA (reference sequence). Here the CDR3 reads CSARGISYEQYV. The CDR3 DNA sequence: TGCAGTGCTAGAGGGATCTCCTACGAGCAGTACGTC.

This clonotype was observed at least ten times. This chain uses TRBV5-1 with TRBJ2-2; D possibly uses TRBD1 or TRBD2 (5 bases each). Trimming pared 1 base from V and 4 bases from J, leaving 14 bases between. The V gene's germline CDR1 is SGHRS and CDR2 YFSETQ. The CDR3 loop spans 16 amino acids. Written as DNA, the CDR3 is TGCGCCAGCAGCTTGAGCGTGGGGGTGAGCACCGGGGAGCTGTTTTTT. Translated, it gives CASSLSVGVSTGELFF.

This clonotype occurred many times. Here the CDR3 reads CASSLAGWREQFF. CDR3 nucleotide sequence: TGTGCCAGCAGCTTAGCGGGGTGGCGTGAGCAGTTCTTC. The chain links TRBV7-2 to TRBJ2-1; D ambiguous. Germline CDR1 reads SGHTA; CDR2 reads FQGNSA. V lost 0 bases to trimming and J lost 9 bases, with 9 bases between them. The CDR3 has 13 amino acids.

This clonotype was seen at least ten times. The chain couples TRBV7-3 to TRBJ2-3; D gene unclear. The CDR3 extends over 14 amino acids. Trimming pared 0 bases from V and 0 bases from J, leaving 4 bases between. Germline CDR1 and CDR2: SGHTA and FQGTGA. The DNA of the CDR3 is TGTGCCAGCAGCTTAACACAGAGCACAGATACGCAGTATTTT. Translated: CASSLTQSTDTQYF.

This clonotype was picked up a small number of times. The chain has TRBV12-3 or TRBV12-4 and TRBJ2-1; 7 positions match TRBD2. The CDR3 is 16 residues long. Losses at the gene ends were 3 bases for V and 0 bases for J; bases not matched to a gene: 5. As DNA, the CDR3 is TGTGCCAGCAGTTTGCATTCGGGGGGCTCCTACAATGAGCAGTTCTTC. Translating it yields CASSLHSGGSYNEQFF.

V gene TRBV6-5 combines with J gene TRBJ2-5; D is uncertain. The CDR3 consists of 15 residues. Trimming took off 0 bases at V and 5 bases at J, with 13 bases between the two ends. Per germline, CDR1 MNHEY and CDR2 SVGAGI. DNA for the CDR3: TGTGCCAGCAGTTACTCGAATGGCGGACGGGAGACCCAGTACTTC. This sequence encodes CASSYSNGGRETQYF.

This clonotype was seen a few times. The V call is TRBV29-1, the J call TRBJ1-1; TRBD1 might be the D (5 bases). The germline V and J ends were trimmed by 3 bases and 1 base, with 9 bases remaining between them. CDR3 length: 13 amino acids. The germline gives CDR1 SQVTM, CDR2 ANQGSEA. The CDR3 sequence is CSVEYDRNTEAFF. CDR3 in DNA: TGCAGCGTTGAGTACGACAGGAACACTGAAGCTTTCTTT.

The chain joins TRBV12-5 to TRBJ1-4; D is unclear. Germline loops: CDR1 LGHNT, CDR2 FRNRAP. CDR3 length: 15 amino acids. Trimming shortened V by 5 bases and J by 0 bases, and 10 bases separated the two germline ends. The CDR3 DNA sequence: TGTGCTAGTGGTACCGGGATGGCAACTAATGAAAAACTGTTTTTT. This sequence encodes CASGTGMATNEKLFF. Supplemented by reference TRBV12-5 and TRBJ1-4, the full variable domain reads DARVTQTPRHKVTEMGQEVTMRCQPILGHNTVFWYRQTMMQGLELLAYFRNRAPLDDSGMPKDRFSAEMPDATLATLKIQPSEPRDSAVYFCASGTGMATNEKLFFGSGTQLSVL.

This clonotype was seen repeatedly, ten times or more. J is TRBJ2-7 and V is TRBV5-1; D ambiguous. V was shortened by 4 bases and J by 3 bases, with 5 bases between the two germline ends. The CDR3 runs 11 residues. Germline V gene sequence: CDR1 SGHRS, CDR2 YFSETQ. The CDR3 bases are TGCGCCAGCAGCCTCAACTACGAGCAGTACTTC. The encoded protein is CASSLNYEQYF.

This clonotype turned up a few times. The chain couples TRBV5-1 to TRBJ2-5; TRBD1 matches 8 bases. Germline V gene lookup returns CDR1 SGHRS and CDR2 YFSETQ. The CDR3 loop spans 15 amino acids. With V trimmed by 1 base and J by 2 bases, 4 bases remained unmatched. The CDR3 nucleotides read TGCGCCAGCAGCTTGTTGACAGGGGCTCAAGAGACCCAGTACTTC. Translating gives CASSLLTGAQETQYF.

This chain links TRBV18 with TRBJ2-7, with 9 bases lining up with TRBD1. The CDR3 length is 15 residues. The germline V gene encodes CDR1 KGHSH and CDR2 LQKENI. Germline trimming cut 3 bases from V and 6 bases from J; bases unmatched to any gene: 9. CDR3 nucleotide sequence: TGTGCCAGCTCACCCTCGGACAGGGGACAGGGCGAGCAGTACTTC. Its protein is CASSPSDRGQGEQYF.

The gene calls are TRBV19 and TRBJ1-5, with no clear D. Germline V lookup: CDR1 LNHDA, CDR2 SQIVND (reference sequence). The CDR3 runs to 14 residues. Trimming cost V 4 bases and J 3 bases, with 10 bases left between them. The CDR3 loop is CASSRRSNNQPQHF. Here the CDR3 DNA reads TGTGCCAGTAGTAGAAGGAGTAACAATCAGCCCCAGCATTTT. Drawing the rest from reference TRBV19 and TRBJ1-5, the complete variable domain is DGGITQSPKYLFRKEGQNVTLSCEQNLNHDAMYWYRQDPGQGLRLIYYSQIVNDFQKGDIAEGYSVSREKKESFPLTVTSAQKNPTAFYLCASSRRSNNQPQHFGDGTRLSIL.

V gene TRBV3-1 combines with J gene TRBJ2-7, with 9 nucleotides matching TRBD1. Germline V gives CDR1 LGHDT, CDR2 YNNKEL (reference sequence). With V trimmed by 4 bases and J by 6 bases, 10 bases remained unmatched. The CDR3 loop spans 15 amino acids. Here the CDR3 DNA reads TGTGCCAGCAGCCCTCAGGACAGGGGATTACCCGAGCAGTACTTC. Encoded protein: CASSPQDRGLPEQYF.

The sample holds many counts of this clonotype. The rearrangement uses TRBV4-1 and TRBJ1-4, with D possibly TRBD1 on 5 matching bases. Germline lookup yields CDR1 MGHRA and CDR2 YSYEKL. V lost 5 bases and J lost 0, with 10 bases in between. This CDR3 contains 15 residues. In nucleotides, the CDR3 is TGCGCCAGCAGCAACCTAGGGGCAACTAATGAAAAACTGTTTTTT. Residues: CASSNLGATNEKLFF.

The chain employs TRBV6-1 and TRBJ1-5; TRBD1 might be the D (6 bases). Germline V gives CDR1 MNHNS, CDR2 SASEGT. Trimming removed 1 base from V and 9 bases from J, with 16 bases in between. The CDR3 consists of 15 residues. CDR3 residues: CASSEEVAGTWPQHF. CDR3 DNA sequence: TGTGCCAGCAGTGAAGAGGTGGCAGGGACATGGCCCCAGCATTTT.

At least ten counts were recorded for this clonotype. The chain employs TRBV4-1 and TRBJ2-5, with 9 positions matching TRBD1. The ends lost 3 bases at V and 5 bases at J; junction bases unmatched: 16. Germline V CDR1 and CDR2: MGHRA, YSYEKL. This CDR3 is 18 amino acids long. This CDR3 reads CASSQTGGWGQSRETQYF. DNA for the CDR3: TGCGCCAGCAGCCAGACAGGGGGATGGGGACAGTCCCGGGAGACCCAGTACTTC.

This clonotype showed up many times. The chain combines TRBV19 with TRBJ2-5, with D tentatively TRBD1 (5 bases). The CDR3 has 16 amino acids. The V end was cut by 6 bases, the J end by 2 bases, with 19 bases between. Germline CDR1 is LNHDA and CDR2 is SQIVND (reference sequence). CDR3 coding DNA: TGTGCCAGTAGACCCCTCTCTCACAGGCCTCAAGAGACCCAGTACTTC. It codes for CASRPLSHRPQETQYF.

The chain couples TRBV28 to TRBJ1-5, with TRBD1 matching 10 bases. The CDR3 consists of 16 residues. Trimming took 5 bases from V and 2 from J; bases not matched to a gene: 6. CDR1 is MDHEN and CDR2 is SYDVKM in the germline V gene. CDR3 loop: CASSPTGTGGNQPQHF. For the CDR3, the DNA is TGTGCCAGCAGTCCAACCGGGACAGGGGGCAATCAGCCCCAGCATTTT.

Turning to this clonotype: Just one base apart from a much larger clone, this may be a read error. The rearrangement joins TRBV7-7 to TRBJ2-4; TRBD1 or TRBD2 may be the D gene (5 bases each). The CDR3 is 17 residues long. Germline-derived CDR1 and CDR2 are SSHAT and FNYEAQ (reference sequence). The CDR3 coding sequence is TGTGCCAGCAGCTCATTGGGACCCAAGGTAGCCAAAAACATTCACTACTTC. Residues: CASSSLGPKVAKNIHYF.

The genes are TRBV20-1 and TRBJ2-7, with a tentative D call TRBD2 (6 bases). Deletions cut 3 bases from V and 3 bases from J, with 15 bases between. Germline lookup yields CDR1 DFQATT and CDR2 SNEGSKA (reference sequence). This CDR3 comprises 14 residues. The CDR3 here is CSAREGTALYEQYV. Written as DNA, the CDR3 is TGCAGTGCTAGGGAGGGGACCGCCCTCTACGAGCAGTACGTC.